The present TCR beta chain was sequenced within a study of blood T cell repertoires in COVID-19. Overall study: The study drew acute and convalescent COVID-19 samples from the United States, Italy and Spain.

The protocol was immunoSEQ multiplex PCR, while the TCRdb copy is restricted to in-frame clones and leaves out a portion. The sample yields approximately 75,000 clones, roughly 82% seen once. The V end lost 3 bases, the J end lost 2 bases, and 8 bases lay between the germline ends. The length of the CDR3 is 13 residues. Germline CDR1 and CDR2: SNHLY and FYNNEI. The J gene is TRBJ2-7, the V gene TRBV2; D possibly corresponds to TRBD1 (5 bases). The origin of this receptor is a woman between 50 and 59 years old with acute or convalescent COVID-19. Material: peripheral blood. The DNA of the CDR3 is TGTGCCAGCAGTGAGGGGCCCCCCTACGAGCAGTACTTC. It specifies CASSEGPPYEQYF.